This TCR beta chain appears in the sequencing data of a study of blood T cell repertoires in COVID-19 (dated by TCRdb to 2019 to 2021). Regarding the study in general: Samples from collaborators originated in the United States, Italy and Spain and spanned both the acute and convalescent phases of COVID-19. The material from the prospective study consisted of cDNA or gDNA derived from T cells, B-cell-depleted T cells, or PBMCs. Subjects who had been exposed to COVID-19, were actively infected with it, or had recovered from it provided the deeply sampled blood TCRbeta repertoires that made up the dataset. The repertoires were released in a freely available public database intended as a resource for research on the immune response to SARS-CoV-2. The samples were drawn from the first 160 participants of the ongoing ImmuneRACE study and from 1,254 subjects provided by 6 global collaborators. Nearly every sample came with metadata listing a de-identified subject ID, COVID-19 status, age in years and sex. Where available, HLA class I and class II types were taken from metadata supplied by the sample provider and were not determined by assay-based typing. The full study reports these points: Clinical and demographic metadata were provided uncurated, with the amount varying by source and participant.

Collaborating institutions collected whole blood in K2EDTA tubes following their own protocols. For TCRbeta analysis, collaborators shipped samples in one of three forms: frozen whole blood, isolated PBMCs, or DNA extracted from either of those sample types. The immunoSEQ Assay, a bias-controlled multiplex PCR, was used to amplify TCRbeta CDR3 regions from genomic DNA. The authors' pipeline ran thus. The number of nucleated cells in each sample was estimated from the amplification of reference gene primers within the assay. To quantify the absolute abundance of each unique TCRbeta CDR3 rearrangement, sequence reads were collapsed and filtered. For each sample, productive Simpson clonality was calculated by taking the square root of Simpson's diversity index across productive rearrangements. TCRdb limited this immuneACCESS table to in-frame rearrangements with V and J called. A share of clones is missing; checked studies link under half to unresolved V genes, and the rest is unexplained. V, J and clone size are taken as reported in that table, and D and trimming were inferred from the DNA itself. The sample table holds roughly 200,000 clones, of which about 85% were seen once. The ten largest clones represent less than 5.5% of the sample.

V drops 2 bases and J drops 9 bases, leaving 11 bases in between. From the cysteine through the phenylalanine, the CDR3 covers 13 amino acids. The read is trimmed to its CDR3 DNA, 39 bases read in frame from base 1. CDR1 and CDR2, per the germline V gene (reference sequence), are MNHEY and SMNVEV. Comment on this clone: What antigen it recognizes has not been identified. Qualities for individual bases were not recorded, and no much larger clone is one base off.

This clonotype was obtained from an elderly woman with acute or convalescent COVID-19. The chain couples TRBV27 to TRBJ2-1; matching of 6 bases hints at TRBD2 as the D gene. The material sequenced was peripheral blood. CDR3 region: CASSLPMGGEQFF. The sequenced DNA: TGTGCCAGCAGTTTACCGATGGGGGGTGAGCAGTTCTTC.